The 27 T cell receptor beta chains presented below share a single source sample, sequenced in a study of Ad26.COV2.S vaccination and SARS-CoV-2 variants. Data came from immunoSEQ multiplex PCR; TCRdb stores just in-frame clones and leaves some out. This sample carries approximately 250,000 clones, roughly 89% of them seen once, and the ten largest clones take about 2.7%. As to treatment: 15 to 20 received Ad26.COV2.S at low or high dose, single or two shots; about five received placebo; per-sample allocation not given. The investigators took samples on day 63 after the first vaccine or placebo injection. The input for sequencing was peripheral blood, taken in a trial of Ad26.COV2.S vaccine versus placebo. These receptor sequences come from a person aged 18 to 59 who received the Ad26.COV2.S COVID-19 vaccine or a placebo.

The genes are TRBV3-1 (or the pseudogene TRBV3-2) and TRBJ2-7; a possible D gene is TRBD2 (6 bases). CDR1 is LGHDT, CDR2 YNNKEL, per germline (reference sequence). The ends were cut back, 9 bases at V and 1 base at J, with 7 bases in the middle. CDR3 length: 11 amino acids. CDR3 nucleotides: TGTGCCAGACGGGGGTCCTACGAGCAGTACGTC. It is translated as CARRGSYEQYV.

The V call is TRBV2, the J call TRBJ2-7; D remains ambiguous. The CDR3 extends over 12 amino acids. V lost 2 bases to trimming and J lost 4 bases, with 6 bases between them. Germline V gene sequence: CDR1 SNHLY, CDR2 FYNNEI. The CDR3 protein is CASSEQQYEQYF. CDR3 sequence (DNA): TGTGCCAGCAGTGAACAGCAATACGAGCAGTACTTC. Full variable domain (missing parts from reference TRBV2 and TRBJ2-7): EPEVTQTPSHQVTQMGQEVILRCVPISNHLYFYWYRQILGQKVEFLVSFYNNEISEKSEIFDDQFSVERPDGSNFTLKIRSTKLEDSAMYFCASSEQQYEQYFGPGTRLTVT.

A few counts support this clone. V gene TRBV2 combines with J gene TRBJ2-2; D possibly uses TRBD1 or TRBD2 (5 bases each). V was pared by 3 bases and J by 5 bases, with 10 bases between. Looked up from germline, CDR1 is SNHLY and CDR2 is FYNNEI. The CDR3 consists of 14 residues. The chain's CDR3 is CASSDSGRTGELFF. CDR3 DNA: TGTGCCAGCAGTGATTCGGGGCGAACCGGGGAGCTGTTTTTT. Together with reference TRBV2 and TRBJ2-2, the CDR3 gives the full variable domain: EPEVTQTPSHQVTQMGQEVILRCVPISNHLYFYWYRQILGQKVEFLVSFYNNEISEKSEIFDDQFSVERPDGSNFTLKIRSTKLEDSAMYFCASSDSGRTGELFFGEGSRLTVL.

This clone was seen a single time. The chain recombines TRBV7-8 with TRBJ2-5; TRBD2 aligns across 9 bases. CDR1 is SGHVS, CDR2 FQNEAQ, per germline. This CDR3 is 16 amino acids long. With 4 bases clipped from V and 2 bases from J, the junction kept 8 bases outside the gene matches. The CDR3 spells CASSSSVAGEQETQYF. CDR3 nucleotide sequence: TGTGCCAGCAGCTCTTCGGTAGCGGGGGAACAAGAGACCCAGTACTTC.

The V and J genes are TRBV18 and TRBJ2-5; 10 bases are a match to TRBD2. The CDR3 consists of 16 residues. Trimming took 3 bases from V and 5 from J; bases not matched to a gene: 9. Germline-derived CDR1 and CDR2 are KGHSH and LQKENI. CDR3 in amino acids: CASSPAAGGPRETQYF. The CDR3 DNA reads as TGTGCCAGCTCACCCGCAGCGGGAGGGCCGAGGGAGACCCAGTACTTC.

The CDR3 bases are TGTGCCAGCAGTTTCGGTAGCAATCAGCCCCAGCATTTT. This codes for CASSFGSNQPQHF. This chain uses TRBV12-3 or TRBV12-4 with TRBJ1-5; D gene uncertain. Deletions cut 3 bases from V and 0 bases from J, with 3 bases between. The CDR3 is 13 amino acids.

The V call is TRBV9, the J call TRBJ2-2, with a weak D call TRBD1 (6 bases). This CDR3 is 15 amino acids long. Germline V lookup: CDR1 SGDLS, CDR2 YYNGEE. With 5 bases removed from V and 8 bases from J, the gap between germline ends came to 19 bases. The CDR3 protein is CASSSRAGARGELFF. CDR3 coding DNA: TGTGCCAGCAGTAGTCGGGCAGGGGCGAGAGGGGAGCTGTTTTTT. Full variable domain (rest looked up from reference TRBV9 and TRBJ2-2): DSGVTQTPKHLITATGQRVTLRCSPRSGDLSVYWYQQSLDQGLQFLIQYYNGEERAKGNILERFSAQQFPDLHSELNLSSLELGDSALYFCASSSRAGARGELFFGEGSRLTVL.

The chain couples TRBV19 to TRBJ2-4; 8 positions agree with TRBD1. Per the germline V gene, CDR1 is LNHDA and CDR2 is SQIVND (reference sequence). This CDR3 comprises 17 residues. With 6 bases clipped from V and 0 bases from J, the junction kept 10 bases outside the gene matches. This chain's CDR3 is CASRYQGAELAKNIQYF. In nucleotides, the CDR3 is TGTGCCAGTAGGTACCAGGGGGCGGAGCTAGCCAAAAACATTCAGTACTTC.

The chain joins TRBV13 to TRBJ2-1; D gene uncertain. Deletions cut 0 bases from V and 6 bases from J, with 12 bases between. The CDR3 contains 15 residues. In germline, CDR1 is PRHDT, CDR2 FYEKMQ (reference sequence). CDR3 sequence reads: CASSLGQESANEQFF. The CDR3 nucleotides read TGTGCCAGCAGCTTAGGTCAGGAGTCAGCCAATGAGCAGTTCTTC.

The CDR3 DNA sequence: TGTGCCAGCAGCCCGGGGGACTCGCTAGAGACCCAGTACTTC. It codes for CASSPGDSLETQYF. The chain has TRBV5-4 and TRBJ2-5; D perhaps matches TRBD2 (6 bases). Germline CDR1 is SGHNT and CDR2 is YYREEE (reference sequence). Trimming stripped 4 bases from V and 4 bases from J, with 14 bases between. The CDR3 totals 14 residues.

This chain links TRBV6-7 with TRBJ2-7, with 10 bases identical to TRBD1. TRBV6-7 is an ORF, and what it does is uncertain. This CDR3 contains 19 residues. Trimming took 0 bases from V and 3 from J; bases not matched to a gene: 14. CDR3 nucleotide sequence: TGTGCCAGCAGTTACTCGATCGGACAGGGGGTTTGTGTGATCTACGAGCAGTACTTC. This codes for CASSYSIGQGVCVIYEQYF.

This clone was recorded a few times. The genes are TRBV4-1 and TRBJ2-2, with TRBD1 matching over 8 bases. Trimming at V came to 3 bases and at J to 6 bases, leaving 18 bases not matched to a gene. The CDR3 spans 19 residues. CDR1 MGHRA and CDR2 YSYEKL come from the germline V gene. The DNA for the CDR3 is TGCGCCAGCAGCCACCATTGGGGCTCCGGGACAGGAATAGCCGGGGAGCTGTTTTTT. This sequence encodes CASSHHWGSGTGIAGELFF.

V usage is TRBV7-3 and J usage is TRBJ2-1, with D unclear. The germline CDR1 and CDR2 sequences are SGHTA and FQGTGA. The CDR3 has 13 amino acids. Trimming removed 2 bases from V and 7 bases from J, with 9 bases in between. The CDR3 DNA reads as TGTGCCAGCAGCTTAGGCAGACCGAATGAGCAGTTCTTC. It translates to CASSLGRPNEQFF.

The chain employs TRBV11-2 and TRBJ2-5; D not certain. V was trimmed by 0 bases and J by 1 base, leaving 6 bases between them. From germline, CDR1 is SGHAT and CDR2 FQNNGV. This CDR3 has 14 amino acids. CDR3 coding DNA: TGTGCCAGCAGCTTAGATCAGCTCCAAGAGACCCAGTACTTC. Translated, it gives CASSLDQLQETQYF.

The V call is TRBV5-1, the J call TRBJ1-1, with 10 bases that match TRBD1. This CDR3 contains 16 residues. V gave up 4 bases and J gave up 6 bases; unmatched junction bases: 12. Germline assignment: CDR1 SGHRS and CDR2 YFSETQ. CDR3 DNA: TGCGCCAGCAGCCTAGGACAGGGGGGTTCATCGGCTGAAGCTTTCTTT. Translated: CASSLGQGGSSAEAFF.

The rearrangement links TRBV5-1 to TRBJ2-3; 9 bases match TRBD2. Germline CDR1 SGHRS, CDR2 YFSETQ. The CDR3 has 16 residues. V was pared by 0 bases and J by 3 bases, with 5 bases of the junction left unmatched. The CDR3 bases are TGCGCCAGCAGCTTGGGACTAGCGGCTACGACAGATACGCAGTATTTT. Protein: CASSLGLAATTDTQYF.

As DNA, the CDR3 is TGTGCCAGCAGCTTAGTCAGTGTCCAGCAGGGCTACACCTTC. It specifies CASSLVSVQQGYTF. The chain employs TRBV13 and TRBJ1-2; D is unresolved. Germline V gene data show CDR1 as PRHDT and CDR2 as FYEKMQ (reference sequence). V dropped 1 base and J dropped 8 bases, with 14 bases sitting between them. This CDR3 is 14 amino acids long.

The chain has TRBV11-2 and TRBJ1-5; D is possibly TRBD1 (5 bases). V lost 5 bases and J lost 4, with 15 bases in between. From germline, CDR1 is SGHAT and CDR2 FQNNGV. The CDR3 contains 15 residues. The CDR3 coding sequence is TGTGCCAGCAGCATCAGTGACAGCTTAAATCAGCCCCAGCATTTT. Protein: CASSISDSLNQPQHF.

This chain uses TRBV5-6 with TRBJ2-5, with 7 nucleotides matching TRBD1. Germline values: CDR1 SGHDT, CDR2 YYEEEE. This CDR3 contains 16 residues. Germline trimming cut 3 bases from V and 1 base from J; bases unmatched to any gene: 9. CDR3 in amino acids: CASSYSDRAIQETQYF. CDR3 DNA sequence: TGTGCCAGCAGCTACTCCGACAGGGCCATCCAAGAGACCCAGTACTTC.

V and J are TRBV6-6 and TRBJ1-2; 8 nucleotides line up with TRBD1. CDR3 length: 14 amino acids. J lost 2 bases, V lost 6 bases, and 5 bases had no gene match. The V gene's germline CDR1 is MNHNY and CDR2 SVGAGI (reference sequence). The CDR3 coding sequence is TGTGCCAGCAGAGGAAGACAGGGGAACTATGGCTACACCTTC. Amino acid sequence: CASRGRQGNYGYTF.

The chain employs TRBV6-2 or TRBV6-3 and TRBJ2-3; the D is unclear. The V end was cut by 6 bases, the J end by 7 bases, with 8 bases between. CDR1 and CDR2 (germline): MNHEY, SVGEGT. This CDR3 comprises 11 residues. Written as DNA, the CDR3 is TGTGCCAGCAGCCGCAGCCATACGCAGTATTTT. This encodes CASSRSHTQYF.

CDR3 sequence: CASSQGPRGGNSPLHF. CDR3 in DNA: TGTGCCAGCAGCCAGGGACCCCGGGGCGGTAATTCACCCCTCCACTTT. V usage is TRBV4-2 and J usage is TRBJ1-6, with D perhaps matching TRBD1 (5 bases). Trimming left V 3 bases short and J 6 bases short, with 15 bases between. Per germline, CDR1 LGHNA and CDR2 YNFKEQ. CDR3 length: 16 residues.

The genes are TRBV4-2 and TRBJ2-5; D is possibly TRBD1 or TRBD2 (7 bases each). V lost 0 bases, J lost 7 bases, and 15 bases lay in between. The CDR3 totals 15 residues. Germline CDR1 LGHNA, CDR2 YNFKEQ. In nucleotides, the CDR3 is TGTGCCAGCAGCCAAGATCTGACAGGGAGGGGGACCCAGTACTTC. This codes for CASSQDLTGRGTQYF.

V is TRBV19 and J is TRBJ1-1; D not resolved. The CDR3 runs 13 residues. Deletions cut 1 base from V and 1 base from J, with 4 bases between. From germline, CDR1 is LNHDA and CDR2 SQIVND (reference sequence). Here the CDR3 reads CASSIASNTEAFF. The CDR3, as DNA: TGTGCCAGTAGTATAGCGTCGAACACTGAAGCTTTCTTT.

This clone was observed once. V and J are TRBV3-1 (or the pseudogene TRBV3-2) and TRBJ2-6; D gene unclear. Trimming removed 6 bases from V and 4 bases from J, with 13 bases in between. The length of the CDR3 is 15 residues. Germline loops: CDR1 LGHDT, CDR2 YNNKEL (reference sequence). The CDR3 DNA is TGTGCCAGCAGTCTAACCGGCGCCGGGGCCAACGTCCTGACTTTC. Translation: CASSLTGAGANVLTF.

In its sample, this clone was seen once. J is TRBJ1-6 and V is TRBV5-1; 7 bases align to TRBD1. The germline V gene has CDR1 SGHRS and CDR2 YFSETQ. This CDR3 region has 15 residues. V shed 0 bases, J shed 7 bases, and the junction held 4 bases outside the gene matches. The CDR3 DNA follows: TGCGCCAGCAGCTTGGCCGGGACAGAGAATTCACCCCTCCACTTT. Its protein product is CASSLAGTENSPLHF.

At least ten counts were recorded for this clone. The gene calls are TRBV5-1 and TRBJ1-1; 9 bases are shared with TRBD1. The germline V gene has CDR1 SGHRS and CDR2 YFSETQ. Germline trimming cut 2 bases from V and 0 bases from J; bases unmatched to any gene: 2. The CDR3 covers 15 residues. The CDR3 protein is CASSFGTGLNTEAFF. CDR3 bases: TGCGCCAGCAGCTTCGGGACAGGGCTGAACACTGAAGCTTTCTTT.